The 25 T cell receptor beta chains in this list originate from one sample, sequenced in a study of blood T cell repertoires in COVID-19. Sequenced by immunoSEQ multiplex PCR; TCRdb stores in-frame clones only, minus some. Of over 15,000 clones listed, 89% are singletons. Sequenced sample: peripheral blood. These receptors were taken from a human donor in a cohort sampled during active COVID-19.

The rearrangement links TRBV30 to TRBJ2-1; 8 positions match TRBD2. Germline V gene data show CDR1 as GTSNPN and CDR2 as SVGIG (reference sequence). This CDR3 has 16 amino acids. With 4 bases clipped from V and 0 bases from J, the junction kept 8 bases outside the gene matches. The CDR3 nucleotides are TGTGCCTGGAAGGCGGAGCGGGGGATCTCCTACAATGAGCAGTTCTTC. This gives the protein CAWKAERGISYNEQFF.

The chain couples TRBV29-1 to TRBJ2-5, with 9 nucleotides matching TRBD1. The CDR3 extends over 12 amino acids. The germline gives CDR1 SQVTM, CDR2 ANQGSEA. With V trimmed by 7 bases and J by 4 bases, 4 bases remained unmatched. CDR3 nucleotides: TGCAGCGCCCGACAGGGGGGAGAGACCCAGTACTTC. It encodes CSARQGGETQYF. Supplemented by reference TRBV29-1 and TRBJ2-5, the full variable domain reads SAVISQKPSRDICQRGTSLTIQCQVDSQVTMMFWYRQQPGQSLTLIATANQGSEATYESGFVIDKFPISRPNLTFSTLTVSNMSPEDSSIYLCSARQGGETQYFGPGTRLLVL.

The V gene is TRBV19, the J gene TRBJ2-5; tentatively, D is TRBD1 (5 bases). Trimming took 3 bases from V and 5 from J, leaving 16 bases between them. CDR3 size: 15 residues. CDR1 LNHDA and CDR2 SQIVND come from the germline V gene (reference sequence). This chain's CDR3 is CASSIRDGTGETQYF. The CDR3 coding sequence is TGTGCCAGTAGTATCAGGGATGGTACTGGCGAGACCCAGTACTTC.

The rearrangement uses TRBV10-2 and TRBJ2-3; no definite D call. Trimming removed 3 bases from V and 0 bases from J, with 7 bases in between. The CDR3 contains 14 residues. The germline CDR1 and CDR2 sequences are WSHSY and SAAADI. CDR3 nucleotides: TGCGCCAGCAGTGATGTCAAAAGCACAGATACGCAGTATTTT. This encodes CASSDVKSTDTQYF.

V is TRBV24-1 and J is TRBJ1-1; 9 bases are shared with TRBD1. The CDR3 runs to 15 residues. CDR1 KGHDR and CDR2 SFDVKD come from the germline V gene. The V gene end was trimmed by 9 bases and the J gene end by 7 bases; junction bases not matched to a gene: 14. Here the CDR3 reads CATQGGQGQQNEAFF. CDR3 sequence (DNA): TGTGCCACCCAAGGCGGACAGGGGCAACAGAATGAAGCTTTCTTT.

The rearrangement uses TRBV5-4 and TRBJ1-2; D gene unclear. The CDR3 covers 13 residues. V was trimmed by 2 bases and J by 0 bases, leaving 5 bases between them. Germline assignment: CDR1 SGHNT and CDR2 YYREEE (reference sequence). Written as DNA, the CDR3 is TGTGCCAGCAGCTTCGGGGCTAACTATGGCTACACCTTC. This translates into CASSFGANYGYTF.

This clone appeared once. The J gene is TRBJ1-4, the V gene TRBV5-1, with TRBD1 matching 7 bases. V gave up 0 bases and J gave up 8 bases; unmatched junction bases: 7. Germline loops: CDR1 SGHRS, CDR2 YFSETQ. The CDR3 consists of 15 residues. CDR3 sequence reads: CASSLAQTGSEKLFF. DNA for the CDR3: TGCGCCAGCAGCTTGGCGCAGACAGGGAGCGAAAAACTGTTTTTT.

CDR3 residues: CASSLLGSGNTIYF. The DNA of the CDR3 is TGTGCCAGCAGCTTGCTAGGCTCTGGAAACACCATATATTTT. The V gene is TRBV5-5, the J gene TRBJ1-3; D is unresolved. V was trimmed by 1 base and J by 0 bases, leaving 5 bases between them. Germline CDR1 SGHKS, CDR2 YYEKEE (reference sequence). CDR3 length: 14 residues. Complete variable domain (other parts from reference TRBV5-5 and TRBJ1-3): DAGVTQSPTHLIKTRGQQVTLRCSPISGHKSVSWYQQVLGQGPQFIFQYYEKEERGRGNFPDRFSARQFPNYSSELNVNALLLGDSALYLCASSLLGSGNTIYFGEGSWLTVV.

This rearrangement joins TRBV30 to TRBJ1-3; D is unresolved. This CDR3 is 14 amino acids long. CDR1 is GTSNPN and CDR2 is SVGIG in the germline V gene (reference sequence). The V end was cut by 0 bases, the J end by 0 bases, with 6 bases between. In DNA, the CDR3 is TGTGCCTGGAGTGTGAGTAGCTCTGGAAACACCATATATTTT. This encodes CAWSVSSSGNTIYF.

The chain is built from TRBV5-4 and TRBJ2-2; 12 bases line up with TRBD2. V trimming: 5 bases; J trimming: 5 bases; junction bases outside the gene matches: 4. From germline, CDR1 is SGHNT and CDR2 YYREEE (reference sequence). The CDR3 totals 15 residues. CDR3 bases: TGTGCCAGCAGTCCTGGACTAGCGGGAACCGGGGAGCTGTTTTTT. Amino acids: CASSPGLAGTGELFF.

The V and J genes are TRBV7-6 and TRBJ2-7, with D unresolved. The CDR3 has 14 residues. Germline loops: CDR1 SGHVS, CDR2 FNYEAQ. Trimming took 5 bases from V and 0 from J, leaving 11 bases between them. The CDR3: CASSHSPSSYEQYF. CDR3 bases: TGTGCCAGCAGCCACTCCCCGAGCTCCTACGAGCAGTACTTC.

Only a few counts were recorded for this clone. The chain has TRBV28 and TRBJ1-4; D perhaps matches TRBD1 (6 bases). The CDR3 spans 15 residues. The germline CDR1 and CDR2 sequences are MDHEN and SYDVKM. Trimming left V 5 bases short and J 10 bases short, with 20 bases between. DNA for the CDR3: TGTGCCAGCAGTGCCCCGGGACACAGCCTTGTAAAACTGTTTTTT. Translation gives CASSAPGHSLVKLFF.

The chain links TRBV28 to TRBJ2-3, with TRBD2 as a possible D gene (5 bases). Between the trimmed V and J ends, which lost 4 bases and 2 bases, there was a span of 13 bases. Germline values: CDR1 MDHEN, CDR2 SYDVKM. The CDR3 contains 15 residues. CDR3 amino acids: CASSSFRELTDTQYF. CDR3 nucleotide sequence: TGTGCCAGCAGTTCGTTTAGGGAGCTCACAGATACGCAGTATTTT.

The rearrangement uses TRBV14 and TRBJ1-2, with TRBD1 matching over 7 bases. V lost 4 bases to trimming and J lost 8 bases; unmatched junction nucleotides: 13. Germline V CDR1 and CDR2: SGHDN, FVKESK. The CDR3 is 15 residues long. The CDR3 nucleotides read TGTGCCAGCAGCCGACGCCTGACAGGGTCTGGAGGCTACACCTTC. Amino acids: CASSRRLTGSGGYTF.

A few counts support this clone. V is TRBV7-9 and J is TRBJ2-1, with 14 bases that match TRBD2. V was pared by 1 base and J by 9 bases, with 5 bases of the junction left unmatched. The germline V gene has CDR1 SEHNR and CDR2 FQNEAQ (reference sequence). The CDR3 is 16 residues long. CDR3 DNA: TGTGCCAGCAGCTTAGAACGACTAGCGGGAGGGATTGAGCAGTTCTTC. Its translation: CASSLERLAGGIEQFF.

The V and J genes are TRBV7-6 and TRBJ2-7; no reliable D call. The V gene's germline CDR1 is SGHVS and CDR2 FNYEAQ. The CDR3 sequence is 13 residues long. V lost 3 bases and J lost 5, with 11 bases in between. The CDR3 bases are TGTGCCAGCAGCTTTTCGGAAGACAACGAGCAGTACTTC. The encoded protein is CASSFSEDNEQYF.

The gene calls are TRBV7-9 and TRBJ2-1; TRBD1 might be the D (6 bases). This CDR3 is built from 13 residues. Trimming removed 5 bases at V and 8 bases at J, with 13 bases between. Germline V lookup: CDR1 SEHNR, CDR2 FQNEAQ (reference sequence). The CDR3 DNA reads as TGTGCCAGCAGCCCCGCCCCAGGGGATGAGCAGTTCTTC. The encoded protein is CASSPAPGDEQFF.

This clone was recorded only once. The V and J genes are TRBV18 and TRBJ2-7; 12 bases are shared with TRBD2. The CDR3 length is 14 residues. The V gene end was trimmed by 5 bases and the J gene end by 5 bases; junction bases not matched to a gene: 4. Germline V gene sequence: CDR1 KGHSH, CDR2 LQKENI. The CDR3 loop is CASSKGLAGHEQYF. The CDR3 nucleotides are TGTGCCAGCTCAAAGGGACTAGCGGGTCACGAGCAGTACTTC.

A note on this clone: The junction departs from germline at one end; a sequencing error may be responsible. The chain employs TRBV6-2 or TRBV6-3 and TRBJ2-1; 10 nucleotides match TRBD2. The CDR3 runs to 16 residues. The germline V gene encodes CDR1 MNHEY and CDR2 SVGEGT. The CDR3 nucleotides are TGTGCCAGCAGATACTCTATAGCGGGAGGAATCAATGAGCAGTTCTTC. Its translation: CASRYSIAGGINEQFF.

The J gene is TRBJ1-3, the V gene TRBV4-2, with D possibly TRBD1 on 6 matching bases. Germline assignment: CDR1 LGHNA and CDR2 YNFKEQ. V lost 1 base and J 4 bases, leaving 17 bases between the germline ends. The CDR3 runs to 17 residues. CDR3 sequence (DNA): TGTGCCAGCAGCCAAGGCTCTGGGGCAGGGGTCGGAAACACCATATATTTT. It yields the protein CASSQGSGAGVGNTIYF.

The chain has TRBV28 and TRBJ2-5; 8 nucleotides align to TRBD1. CDR1 is MDHEN, CDR2 SYDVKM, per germline. The trim removed 4 bases at V and 4 bases at J, leaving 5 bases unmatched. The CDR3 has 14 residues. The CDR3 loop is CASSSGTGGETQYF. CDR3 nucleotide sequence: TGTGCCAGCAGTTCCGGGACAGGAGGAGAGACCCAGTACTTC. Together with reference TRBV28 and TRBJ2-5, the CDR3 gives the full variable domain: DVKVTQSSRYLVKRTGEKVFLECVQDMDHENMFWYRQDPGLGLRLIYFSYDVKMKEKGDIPEGYSVSREKKERFSLILESASTNQTSMYLCASSSGTGGETQYFGPGTRLLVL.

The rearrangement joins TRBV12-3 or TRBV12-4 to TRBJ1-1; D unclear. The CDR3 loop spans 13 amino acids. V lost 2 bases, J lost 3 bases, and 7 bases lay in between. CDR3 region: CASSLNRDTEAFF. The CDR3 DNA sequence: TGTGCCAGCAGTTTAAACCGGGACACTGAAGCTTTCTTT.

The V call is TRBV7-8, the J call TRBJ1-4, with 9 bases identical to TRBD1. The CDR3 consists of 14 residues. Trimming took 2 bases from V and 8 from J; bases not matched to a gene: 3. CDR1 and CDR2 from the germline V gene are SGHVS and FQNEAQ. The CDR3: CASSLTGQGEKLFF. The CDR3 coding sequence is TGTGCCAGCAGCTTAACGGGACAGGGCGAAAAACTGTTTTTT.

The chain is built from TRBV2 and TRBJ2-3; D gene uncertain. The V gene lost 3 bases and the J gene lost 4 bases, with 8 bases spanning the gap. CDR3 length equals 13 residues. Germline V gives CDR1 SNHLY, CDR2 FYNNEI. The CDR3 sequence: CASSDLGSDTQYF. The CDR3 bases are TGTGCCAGCAGTGATCTAGGATCAGATACGCAGTATTTT. The full variable domain, in which reference TRBV2 and TRBJ2-3 provide the parts outside the CDR3, is EPEVTQTPSHQVTQMGQEVILRCVPISNHLYFYWYRQILGQKVEFLVSFYNNEISEKSEIFDDQFSVERPDGSNFTLKIRSTKLEDSAMYFCASSDLGSDTQYFGPGTRLTVL.

The CDR3, as DNA: TGCGCCAGCAGCCCGCGATGGGGGGGAAGTCGCGAGCAGTACTTC. Residues: CASSPRWGGSREQYF. V gene TRBV5-1 combines with J gene TRBJ2-7; the match to TRBD2 covers 7 bases. V was clipped by 4 bases and J by 6 bases; unmatched bases: 13. Germline V gives CDR1 SGHRS, CDR2 YFSETQ. The CDR3 is 15 amino acids. Complete variable domain (other parts from reference TRBV5-1 and TRBJ2-7): KAGVTQTPRYLIKTRGQQVTLSCSPISGHRSVSWYQQTPGQGLQFLFEYFSETQRNKGNFPGRFSGRQFSNSRSEMNVSTLELGDSALYLCASSPRWGGSREQYFGPGTRLTVT.